A selection of T cell receptor beta chains follows, all from one sample in a study of blood T cell repertoires in COVID-19. Measured with immunoSEQ multiplex PCR; TCRdb has only the in-frame clones, and not every one. The table includes tens of thousands of clones, 80% to 90% detected once. Specimen: peripheral blood. These receptors all stem from a woman aged 70 to 79 with active COVID-19. The CDR3 runs from the conserved cysteine through the conserved F or W. The D gene is left open where the match is weak. Size tells how often a clone was seen (once, few, many) or the class of an expanded clone, and some rows leave it out.

clone_size: .
j_call: TRBJ2-3
d_call: .
v_call: TRBV7-9
cdr3_nt: TGTGCCAGCAGCTCAATCAGGGGACGTACAGATACGCAGTATTTT
cdr3_aa: CASSSIRGRTDTQYF

clone_size: .
j_call: TRBJ2-1
d_call: TRBD2
v_call: TRBV3-1/TRBV3-2
cdr3_nt: TGTGCCAGCAGCTTTAGCGGGAGGTTCTACAATGAGCAGTTCTTC
cdr3_aa: CASSFSGRFYNEQFF

clone_size: once
j_call: TRBJ2-3
d_call: .
v_call: TRBV7-9
cdr3_nt: TGTGCCAGCAGCTTAGGGACAGAGACAGATACGCAGTATTTT
cdr3_aa: CASSLGTETDTQYF

clone_size: .
j_call: TRBJ2-2
d_call: TRBD2
v_call: TRBV18
cdr3_nt: TGTGCCAGCTCACCGGGTCTTAGCGGGCACACCGGGGAGCTGTTTTTT
cdr3_aa: CASSPGLSGHTGELFF

clone_size: .
j_call: TRBJ2-1
d_call: .
v_call: TRBV11-2
cdr3_nt: TGTGCCAGCAGACAGGCCGGTAGCTCCTACAATGAGCAGTTCTTC
cdr3_aa: CASRQAGSSYNEQFF

clone_size: .
j_call: TRBJ2-7
d_call: .
v_call: TRBV27
cdr3_nt: TGTGCCAGCAGTCGACCGGGACAAACTTACGAGCAGTACTTC
cdr3_aa: CASSRPGQTYEQYF

clone_size: .
j_call: TRBJ1-1
d_call: .
v_call: TRBV21-1
cdr3_nt: TGTGCCAGCAGCAAGAGCCTGAACACTGAAGCTTTCTTT
cdr3_aa: CASSKSLNTEAFF

clone_size: once
j_call: TRBJ2-7
d_call: TRBD2
v_call: TRBV18
cdr3_nt: TGTGCCAGCTTCAAGCCGGGGGGGGGCGGCGAGCAGTACTTC
cdr3_aa: CASFKPGGGGEQYF

clone_size: once
j_call: TRBJ1-1
d_call: .
v_call: TRBV11-1
cdr3_nt: TGTGCCAGCAGCGGAGATGGGACTGAAGCTTTCTTT
cdr3_aa: CASSGDGTEAFF

clone_size: .
j_call: TRBJ1-2
d_call: .
v_call: TRBV27
cdr3_nt: TGTGCCAGCAGTTTCGGGGAGGGTGCTGGCTACACCTTC
cdr3_aa: CASSFGEGAGYTF

clone_size: .
j_call: TRBJ1-6
d_call: .
v_call: TRBV14
cdr3_nt: TGTGCCAGCAGCCAAGGGCTCGGCGCGGATGTACCCCTCCACTTT
cdr3_aa: CASSQGLGADVPLHF

clone_size: .
j_call: TRBJ1-5
d_call: .
v_call: TRBV6-5
cdr3_nt: TGTGCCAGCACCGAAACTCCAGGGTACAATCAGCCCCAGCATTTT
cdr3_aa: CASTETPGYNQPQHF

clone_size: .
j_call: TRBJ2-3
d_call: .
v_call: TRBV6-5
cdr3_nt: TGTGCCAGCAGTTTACGGACAGATCGCACAGATACGCAGTATTTT
cdr3_aa: CASSLRTDRTDTQYF

clone_size: .
j_call: TRBJ2-6
d_call: .
v_call: TRBV5-1
cdr3_nt: TGCGCCAGCAGCTTCGTATACAGCTCTGGGGCCAACGTCCTGACTTTC
cdr3_aa: CASSFVYSSGANVLTF

clone_size: once
j_call: TRBJ1-1
d_call: .
v_call: TRBV11-2
cdr3_nt: TGTGCCAGCAGCTTAGCCCCGGGAGCCAAGGAAGCTTTCTTT
cdr3_aa: CASSLAPGAKEAFF

clone_size: .
j_call: TRBJ1-5
d_call: TRBD1
v_call: TRBV30
cdr3_nt: TGTGCCTGCCAAACCGGGACAGGGTACAATCAGCCCCAGCATTTT
cdr3_aa: CACQTGTGYNQPQHF

clone_size: .
j_call: TRBJ2-7
d_call: TRBD2
v_call: TRBV3-1/TRBV3-2
cdr3_nt: TGTGCCAGCAGCTCCCAGACTAGCGTACACTACGAGCAGTACTTC
cdr3_aa: CASSSQTSVHYEQYF

clone_size: .
j_call: TRBJ2-3
d_call: TRBD2
v_call: TRBV15
cdr3_nt: TGTGCCACCAGGAAGGGGACTAGCATTTCAGATACGCAGTATTTT
cdr3_aa: CATRKGTSISDTQYF

clone_size: .
j_call: TRBJ2-1
d_call: .
v_call: TRBV7-8
cdr3_nt: TGTGCCAGCAGCTACGGGACCACGACCCAGGGGTACAATGAGCAGTTCTTC
cdr3_aa: CASSYGTTTQGYNEQFF

clone_size: .
j_call: TRBJ1-1
d_call: .
v_call: TRBV5-4
cdr3_nt: TGTGCCAGCAGCCCCGGACACTTTATGAACACTGAAGCTTTCTTT
cdr3_aa: CASSPGHFMNTEAFF

clone_size: .
j_call: TRBJ2-7
d_call: TRBD1
v_call: TRBV5-1
cdr3_nt: TGCGCCAGCAGCTTGGGCGGGACAGGGGGCGAGCAGTACTTC
cdr3_aa: CASSLGGTGGEQYF

clone_size: .
j_call: TRBJ1-2
d_call: .
v_call: TRBV7-6
cdr3_nt: TGTGCCAGCAGCAACACACAGGGAGATGGCTACACCTTC
cdr3_aa: CASSNTQGDGYTF

clone_size: .
j_call: TRBJ2-7
d_call: TRBD2
v_call: TRBV10-2
cdr3_nt: TGCGCCAGCACCCTAAGCGGGAGTGGCACCTACGAGCAGTACTTC
cdr3_aa: CASTLSGSGTYEQYF

clone_size: .
j_call: TRBJ2-7
d_call: .
v_call: TRBV20-1
cdr3_nt: TGCAGTGGACGGGTGGCCTACGAGCAGTACTTC
cdr3_aa: CSGRVAYEQYF

clone_size: .
j_call: TRBJ1-2
d_call: .
v_call: TRBV11-2
cdr3_nt: TGTGCCAGCAGCCCAGGGGAAGGCTACACCTTC
cdr3_aa: CASSPGEGYTF

clone_size: large
j_call: TRBJ2-3
d_call: .
v_call: TRBV6-5
cdr3_nt: TGTGCCAGCAGCCGTGAGCCCCACACAGATACGCAGTATTTT
cdr3_aa: CASSREPHTDTQYF

clone_size: .
j_call: TRBJ1-5
d_call: .
v_call: TRBV30
cdr3_nt: TGTGCCTGTTGGGGGGGCGGGGACCAGCCCCAGCATTTT
cdr3_aa: CACWGGGDQPQHF

clone_size: .
j_call: TRBJ2-7
d_call: TRBD1
v_call: TRBV27
cdr3_nt: TGTGCCAGCAGTTCCCCCTCGACAGGGAAGACAAGCGAGCAGTACTTC
cdr3_aa: CASSSPSTGKTSEQYF

clone_size: .
j_call: TRBJ2-7
d_call: .
v_call: TRBV28
cdr3_nt: TGTGCCAGCAGTCCAGTTCAAAACGTGGAGCAGTACTTC
cdr3_aa: CASSPVQNVEQYF

clone_size: .
j_call: TRBJ1-1
d_call: TRBD1
v_call: TRBV19
cdr3_nt: TGTGCCAGTAGTAACGACAGGGGAGTTGGAGCTTTCTTT
cdr3_aa: CASSNDRGVGAFF

clone_size: .
j_call: TRBJ1-2
d_call: .
v_call: TRBV12-3/TRBV12-4
cdr3_nt: TGTGCCAGCAGTTTAGAGGCCAGGGCTGGCTACACCTTC
cdr3_aa: CASSLEARAGYTF

clone_size: .
j_call: TRBJ2-7
d_call: TRBD2
v_call: TRBV7-3
cdr3_nt: TGTGCCAGCAGCGCTCCCGGGACTAACGAGCAGTACTTC
cdr3_aa: CASSAPGTNEQYF

clone_size: .
j_call: TRBJ2-3
d_call: .
v_call: TRBV2
cdr3_nt: TGTGCCAGCAGTGAGGCAGGGGGCACAGATACGCAGTATTTT
cdr3_aa: CASSEAGGTDTQYF

clone_size: .
j_call: TRBJ2-4
d_call: .
v_call: TRBV7-3
cdr3_nt: TGTGCCAGCAGCTTTTTAGCTCTCGACCCCCTCTTAGCCAAAAACATTCAGTACTTC
cdr3_aa: CASSFLALDPLLAKNIQYF

clone_size: .
j_call: TRBJ2-7
d_call: .
v_call: TRBV10-3
cdr3_nt: TGTGCCATCAGTGAGCCGAACGCCCAGGCCTACGAGCAGTACTTC
cdr3_aa: CAISEPNAQAYEQYF

clone_size: .
j_call: TRBJ1-2
d_call: TRBD1
v_call: TRBV6-5
cdr3_nt: TGTGCCAGCAGTCCGGGACAGGATAACTATGGCTACACCTTC
cdr3_aa: CASSPGQDNYGYTF

clone_size: .
j_call: TRBJ2-7
d_call: .
v_call: TRBV2
cdr3_nt: TGTGCCAGCGGACGACAGGGAGGCTACGAGCAGTACTTC
cdr3_aa: CASGRQGGYEQYF

clone_size: .
j_call: TRBJ1-6
d_call: .
v_call: TRBV18
cdr3_nt: TGTGCCAGCTCACAAGAGAGCCCGGGGGCCCTCCACTTT
cdr3_aa: CASSQESPGALHF

clone_size: once
j_call: TRBJ2-7
d_call: TRBD2
v_call: TRBV5-1
cdr3_nt: TGCGCCAGCAGCTTGGATCTAGCGGGAGGGTTCATTAACCCCTACGAGCAGTACTTC
cdr3_aa: CASSLDLAGGFINPYEQYF

clone_size: few
j_call: TRBJ2-5
d_call: TRBD2
v_call: TRBV2
cdr3_nt: TGTGCCAGCAGCCCACAAGGGCTAGCGGGAGGGGAGACCCAGTACTTC
cdr3_aa: CASSPQGLAGGETQYF

clone_size: .
j_call: TRBJ1-6
d_call: .
v_call: TRBV7-2
cdr3_nt: TGTGCCAGCAGCTTAGAATCCGGAGATCATTCACCCCTCCACTTT
cdr3_aa: CASSLESGDHSPLHF

clone_size: .
j_call: TRBJ2-2
d_call: .
v_call: TRBV10-3
cdr3_nt: TGTGCCATCGGCCGGGGTAACGGCGCGAACACCGGGGAGCTGTTTTTT
cdr3_aa: CAIGRGNGANTGELFF

clone_size: .
j_call: TRBJ2-7
d_call: TRBD2
v_call: TRBV28
cdr3_nt: TGTGCCAGCAGCTTACTAGCGGGATTTACCTACGAGCAGTACTTC
cdr3_aa: CASSLLAGFTYEQYF

clone_size: .
j_call: TRBJ2-7
d_call: .
v_call: TRBV3-1/TRBV3-2
cdr3_nt: TGTGCCAGCAGCCAGACGTCCCGGGCCTACGAGCAGTACTTC
cdr3_aa: CASSQTSRAYEQYF

clone_size: .
j_call: TRBJ1-2
d_call: TRBD1
v_call: TRBV18
cdr3_nt: TGTGCCAGCTCCCCCTTAACAGGGGGCGCTGATGGCTACACCTTC
cdr3_aa: CASSPLTGGADGYTF

clone_size: .
j_call: TRBJ1-2
d_call: TRBD1
v_call: TRBV4-1
cdr3_nt: TGCGCCAGCAGCCAAGTTCTGGGGGACAGCTATGGCTACACCTTC
cdr3_aa: CASSQVLGDSYGYTF

clone_size: .
j_call: TRBJ2-7
d_call: .
v_call: TRBV5-1
cdr3_nt: TGCGCCAGCAGCTTGAGTGGACAGACCTATGAGTACGAGCAGTACTTC
cdr3_aa: CASSLSGQTYEYEQYF

clone_size: .
j_call: TRBJ2-3
d_call: TRBD2
v_call: TRBV7-9
cdr3_nt: TGTGCCAGCAGCTTAGCGCTAGCGGGAGGGGCTAGCACAGATACGCAGTATTTT
cdr3_aa: CASSLALAGGASTDTQYF

clone_size: .
j_call: TRBJ2-1
d_call: TRBD2
v_call: TRBV3-1/TRBV3-2
cdr3_nt: TGTGCCAGCAGCGGGCCGGGTAGCGGGGTAAGCTCCTACAATGAGCAGTTCTTC
cdr3_aa: CASSGPGSGVSSYNEQFF

clone_size: .
j_call: TRBJ1-1
d_call: .
v_call: TRBV15
cdr3_nt: TGTGCCACCAGCAGAGGACAGGAGAACACTGAAGCTTTCTTT
cdr3_aa: CATSRGQENTEAFF

clone_size: .
j_call: TRBJ2-2
d_call: TRBD2
v_call: TRBV5-1
cdr3_nt: TGCGCCAGCAGCTTGGAACCCGCGGGAGTGGACACCGGGGAGCTGTTTTTT
cdr3_aa: CASSLEPAGVDTGELFF

clone_size: few
j_call: TRBJ2-2
d_call: .
v_call: TRBV30
cdr3_nt: TGTGCCTGGAGAATGGACACCACCGGGGAGCTGTTTTTT
cdr3_aa: CAWRMDTTGELFF

clone_size: .
j_call: TRBJ2-1
d_call: .
v_call: TRBV7-9
cdr3_nt: TGTGCCAGCAGCTTAGCGAGAGCCGATGAGCAGTTCTTC
cdr3_aa: CASSLARADEQFF